This TCR beta chain originates from a study of early stage breast cancer tumors. The CDR3 consists of 19 residues. The germline CDR1 and CDR2 sequences are SGHVS and FQNEAQ. V dropped 3 bases and J dropped 2 bases, with 26 bases sitting between them. Clones were sequenced by immunoSEQ multiplex PCR, and TCRdb holds only the in-frame ones, with some missing. The repertoire includes about 30,000 clones, almost 75% of them detected once, and roughly a tenth sits in the top ten. This clone was recorded a few times. The specimen was breast tumor tissue. The clonotype originates from a person aged 25 to 45 with breast cancer. This chain uses TRBV7-8 with TRBJ2-7; tentatively, D is TRBD1 (6 bases). CDR3 residues: CASSLGWDYPGQLTYEQYF. CDR3 coding DNA: TGTGCCAGCAGCTTGGGGTGGGATTATCCAGGACAGCTAACCTACGAGCAGTACTTC.